The rows below give T cell receptor beta chains drawn from one sample of a study of cytomegalovirus exposure and HLA in healthy donors. Here immunoSEQ multiplex PCR was the method, and the copy in TCRdb shows in-frame clones only, minus some. The sample has around 120,000 clones, 74% seen once. Sequencing was carried out using PBMCs. The receptors were sampled from a man over 45 in good health and CMV-seropositive. Each CDR3 is given with its conserved first and last residue. The D gene is left open where the match is weak.

cdr3_aa	v_call	j_call	d_call
CASSLSGLPLHF	TRBV27	TRBJ1-6	NA
CASAINSDSQKDTIYF	TRBV12-5	TRBJ1-3	NA
CASSFGSMNTEAFF	TRBV5-1	TRBJ1-1	NA
CASNLPGTGGTEAFF	TRBV19	TRBJ1-1	TRBD1
CASSVGSGGSSYEQYF	TRBV9	TRBJ2-7	TRBD2
CASSLLTGATNEKLFF	TRBV5-6	TRBJ1-4	TRBD1
CASSLQSVGVEQYF	TRBV7-2	TRBJ2-7	NA
CASSVGVGASNQPQHF	TRBV9	TRBJ1-5	NA
CASSESGQGEKLFF	TRBV10-2	TRBJ1-4	TRBD1
CASSLEGAKYNEQFF	TRBV5-1	TRBJ2-1	NA
CATSGGGTGRSLQFF	TRBV15	TRBJ2-1	TRBD1
CASSEPPSRREGKTNYGYTF	TRBV6-1	TRBJ1-2	NA
CASSLALSGNTIYF	TRBV11-1	TRBJ1-3	NA
CASKSSEHISGNTIYF	TRBV10-1	TRBJ1-3	NA
CASSLQGLRTDTQYF	TRBV5-5	TRBJ2-3	NA
CASSQDSTGGFGYTF	TRBV4-1	TRBJ1-2	TRBD1
CASSRTGTRVTGELFF	TRBV11-2	TRBJ2-2	TRBD2
CASSPTSGDRYGELFF	TRBV5-4	TRBJ2-2	TRBD2
CATSRDFGEETQYF	TRBV15	TRBJ2-5	NA
CASSLAATAAYNEQFF	TRBV5-1	TRBJ2-1	NA
CASSGEGMVTEAFF	TRBV6-1	TRBJ1-1	NA